This T cell receptor (beta chain) was found in a study of T cell responses to AZD1222 COVID-19 vaccine. General study points: Spike-spanning, vaccine-associated CD4 TCRs were dominant at 160-218 and 743-854. In all cases, repertoires were sampled only after the peak T cell response.

The count of this clone is one. Its antigen is currently unknown. Clones were sequenced by immunoSEQ multiplex PCR, and TCRdb holds only the in-frame ones, with some missing. Here the sample spans some 150,000 clones, 70% to 90% being singletons. This TCR was sampled from an adult in good health. Sequenced material: peripheral blood, taken on day 0 of AZD1222 vaccination.

In DNA, the CDR3 is TGCAGTGCTAGTACAGGGGTCCACTCTGGGGCCAACGTCCTGACTTTC. Its protein is CSASTGVHSGANVLTF. The chain couples TRBV20-1 to TRBJ2-6, with 7 bases lining up with TRBD1. Germline V gene lookup returns CDR1 DFQATT and CDR2 SNEGSKA (reference sequence). This CDR3 is built from 16 residues. The V segment lost 3 bases and the J segment 0 bases; nucleotides outside the gene matches: 5.